These 14 T cell receptor beta chains share one sample of origin, sequenced in a study of T-cell memory formation after mild COVID-19. Each CDR3 protein is one row after TCRdb ran MiXCR on the 5' RACE reads. The sample includes 350,000 to 400,000 distinct CDR3 sequences, approximately 15% of them seen just once. The specimen was PBMCs or a T cell subset sorted from them (not recorded which). The origin of the receptors is a man aged 18-30 years who had mild COVID-19 (a few samples of this study predate the infection). Cell type and time point are not known.

V and J are TRBV27 and TRBJ1-2, with D possibly being TRBD1 (5 bases). The V end lost 5 bases, the J end lost 3 bases, and 10 bases lay between the germline ends. The germline gives CDR1 MNHEY, CDR2 SMNVEV (reference sequence). The CDR3 loop spans 13 amino acids. CDR3 in DNA: TGTGCCAGCAGTCGATTGACAGACTATGGCTACACCTTC. This codes for CASSRLTDYGYTF.

This clonotype occurred many times. The CDR3 loop is CASSSRGRLGNEQFF. The CDR3 DNA sequence: TGTGCCAGCAGCTCACGGGGGCGCCTGGGCAATGAGCAGTTCTTC. V and J are TRBV7-9 and TRBJ2-1, with D possibly called TRBD1 or TRBD2 (6 bases each). Looked up from germline, CDR1 is SEHNR and CDR2 is FQNEAQ (reference sequence). The germline V and J ends were trimmed by 4 bases and 6 bases, with 16 bases remaining between them. The CDR3 has 15 residues. Combining the CDR3 with reference TRBV7-9 and TRBJ2-1 gives the whole variable domain DTGVSQNPRHKITKRGQNVTFRCDPISEHNRLYWYRQTLGQGPEFLTYFQNEAQLEKSRLLSDRFSAERPKGSFSTLEIQRTEQGDSAMYLCASSSRGRLGNEQFFGPGTRLTVL.

This clonotype showed up many times. The V call is TRBV9, the J call TRBJ1-1, with D tentatively TRBD1 (5 bases). The CDR3 has 15 amino acids. The V gene lost 5 bases and the J gene lost 0 bases, with 14 bases spanning the gap. The germline gives CDR1 SGDLS, CDR2 YYNGEE. DNA for the CDR3: TGTGCCAGCAGGAAAATCGGGGGGGTGAACACTGAAGCTTTCTTT. The encoded protein is CASRKIGGVNTEAFF. The complete variable domain, with remaining parts taken from reference TRBV9 and TRBJ1-1, reads DSGVTQTPKHLITATGQRVTLRCSPRSGDLSVYWYQQSLDQGLQFLIQYYNGEERAKGNILERFSAQQFPDLHSELNLSSLELGDSALYFCASRKIGGVNTEAFFGQGTRLTVV.

This clonotype was observed at least ten times. The chain links TRBV5-5 to TRBJ1-1; no clear D gene. The germline V gene encodes CDR1 SGHKS and CDR2 YYEKEE (reference sequence). V lost 5 bases and J lost 2, with 7 bases in between. The CDR3 is 12 residues long. The chain's CDR3 is CASSKGNTEAFF. In nucleotides, the CDR3 is TGTGCCAGCAGTAAGGGAAACACTGAAGCTTTCTTT. The entire variable domain, with the rest obtained from reference TRBV5-5 and TRBJ1-1, is as follows: DAGVTQSPTHLIKTRGQQVTLRCSPISGHKSVSWYQQVLGQGPQFIFQYYEKEERGRGNFPDRFSARQFPNYSSELNVNALLLGDSALYLCASSKGNTEAFFGQGTRLTVV.

A few counts support this clonotype. The chain uses TRBV4-1 and TRBJ2-3, with D possibly being TRBD1 (6 bases). CDR3 length equals 15 residues. The germline V gene has CDR1 MGHRA and CDR2 YSYEKL. Trimming shortened V by 6 bases and J by 1 base, and 14 bases separated the two germline ends. In DNA form, the CDR3 reads TGCGCCAGCAGTCCCAACAGGGTGGGCACAGATACGCAGTATTTT. Amino acid sequence: CASSPNRVGTDTQYF.

This clonotype turned up a few times. The V and J genes are TRBV20-1 and TRBJ1-6; possible D gene TRBD1, 5 bases. The germline V and J ends were trimmed by 3 bases and 10 bases, with 22 bases remaining between them. CDR3 length equals 16 residues. In germline, CDR1 is DFQATT, CDR2 SNEGSKA (reference sequence). CDR3 nucleotides: TGCAGTGCTAGGCGGCAGGGCGGGGGAAATTGGTCACCCCTCCACTTT. As protein: CSARRQGGGNWSPLHF.

The sample holds one count of this clonotype. The chain carries TRBV5-6 and TRBJ2-7; TRBD1 is a possible D gene (5 bases). CDR3 length equals 15 residues. Germline V lookup: CDR1 SGHDT, CDR2 YYEEEE. V lost 1 base and J 7 bases, leaving 18 bases between the germline ends. The CDR3 DNA follows: TGTGCCAGCAGCTTGCGGGCAGGGTCCTTTGAGGAGCAGTACTTC. Protein product: CASSLRAGSFEEQYF.

This clonotype occurred many times. V usage is TRBV12-3 or TRBV12-4 and J usage is TRBJ2-7, with 9 bases that match TRBD1. This CDR3 has 13 residues. The J segment lost 5 bases and the V segment lost 4 bases, leaving 3 bases of the junction unmatched. CDR3 nucleotides: TGTGCCAGCAGTTCCGGGACAGGGCACGAGCAGTACTTC. This encodes CASSSGTGHEQYF.

V is TRBV20-1 and J is TRBJ2-1; 8 bases agree with TRBD1. The V gene end was trimmed by 6 bases and the J gene end by 5 bases; junction bases not matched to a gene: 9. Germline CDR1 reads DFQATT; CDR2 reads SNEGSKA (reference sequence). The CDR3 totals 14 residues. The CDR3 nucleotides read TGCAGTGCCACCGGGACAGGTTATAACAATGAGCAGTTCTTC. Translating gives CSATGTGYNNEQFF.

This clonotype was seen a handful of times. This chain uses TRBV28 with TRBJ2-3, with TRBD2 identical over 8 bases. The length of the CDR3 is 18 residues. Trimming at V came to 3 bases and at J to 1 base, leaving 12 bases not matched to a gene. Germline V gene sequence: CDR1 MDHEN, CDR2 SYDVKM. The CDR3 region is CASSLTGGALGGTDTQYF. For the CDR3, the DNA is TGTGCCAGCAGTTTGACCGGGGGGGCCTTGGGTGGCACAGATACGCAGTATTTT.

This clonotype was counted a few times. The chain couples TRBV4-1 to TRBJ2-1; perhaps TRBD2 as D (5 bases). The V gene lost 6 bases and the J gene lost 8 bases, with 14 bases spanning the gap. Germline V CDR1 and CDR2: MGHRA, YSYEKL. The CDR3 contains 13 residues. CDR3 sequence reads: CASSPDGVDEQFF. The CDR3 region has the DNA TGCGCCAGCAGTCCGGACGGGGTAGATGAGCAGTTCTTC.

The gene calls are TRBV29-1 and TRBJ2-7; D perhaps matches TRBD1 (6 bases). V dropped 6 bases and J dropped 0 bases, with 12 bases sitting between them. The CDR3 consists of 13 residues. Per germline, CDR1 SQVTM and CDR2 ANQGSEA. The CDR3 DNA reads TGCAGCGTGGGGACGGACAGCTCCTACGAGCAGTACTTC. Residues: CSVGTDSSYEQYF.

This clonotype was detected only once. CDR3 DNA: TGTGCCAGCAGTTACAGGGTTAGTGGGCATGAGCAGTACTTC. Protein sequence: CASSYRVSGHEQYF. The chain joins TRBV6-5 to TRBJ2-7; D is uncertain. This CDR3 has 14 amino acids. Germline assignment: CDR1 MNHEY and CDR2 SVGAGI. The ends were cut back, 2 bases at V and 7 bases at J, with 15 bases in the middle.

This clonotype occurred a few times. The V and J genes are TRBV5-1 and TRBJ2-7; tentative D call: TRBD1 (6 bases). Germline V gives CDR1 SGHRS, CDR2 YFSETQ. This CDR3 has 13 amino acids. Trimming stripped 1 base from V and 7 bases from J, with 12 bases between. As DNA, the CDR3 is TGCGCCAGCAGCTTGACAGGGCCGTGGGAGCAGTACTTC. The encoded protein is CASSLTGPWEQYF.